The sequence of this T cell receptor beta chain was determined in a study of siplizumab effects on memory and regulatory T cells. This clone was observed a single time. No antigen is known for it. Study-wide results and limits: The average Treg-derived proportion among mappable alloreactive CD4+ clones was 68.8% with siplizumab versus 25% to 30% in controls. Sequences that were alloreactive and traceable to unstimulated CD4+ memory cells were significantly reduced by siplizumab. In unstimulated cells, naive T cells appeared more diverse than memory T cells and seemed major alloresponse contributors. Proliferating Tregs' suppressive function in siplizumab cultures went unconfirmed.

Here immunoSEQ multiplex PCR was the method, and the copy in TCRdb shows in-frame clones only, minus some. The sample shows about 87,000 clones, approximately 90% of them seen only once. V was cut by 5 bases and J by 5 bases, with 15 bases left in between. Germline V CDR1 and CDR2: SEHNR, FQNEAQ (reference sequence). The CDR3 runs to 15 residues. This chain uses TRBV7-9 with TRBJ1-4, with D perhaps TRBD1 (5 bases). This sequence was found in a human donor in good health. What was sequenced was CD4+ T cells sorted from blood. The CDR3 here is CASSPRGAVNEKLFF. The CDR3 DNA reads as TGTGCCAGCAGCCCTAGAGGGGCGGTCAATGAAAAACTGTTTTTT.